The clone carrying this TCR beta chain came up once. Original analysis: Using reference gene primer amplification, nucleated cell counts were estimated. Method: immunoSEQ multiplex PCR; TCRdb's copy keeps in-frame clones and lacks some. D and trimming were read from the DNA, whereas the V and J calls and clone size are those reported in that table. The data contain some 270,000 clones, 84% of them singletons. This sample is part of a study of blood T cell repertoires in COVID-19. Study information: Material from acute and convalescent COVID-19 was sourced from the United States, Italy and Spain. From T cells, B-cell-depleted T cells, or PBMCs came the material, which was cDNA or gDNA.

This TCR was recovered from a middle-aged woman who had recovered from COVID-19. Sequenced material: peripheral blood.

CDR3 in amino acids: CAWSKGSGGAADTQYF. For the CDR3, the DNA is TGTGCCTGGAGTAAGGGTAGCGGGGGGGCCGCAGATACGCAGTATTTT. The chain uses TRBV30 and TRBJ2-3; 11 nucleotides agree with TRBD2. This CDR3 spans 16 amino acids. Trimming at V came to 2 bases and at J to 4 bases, leaving 8 bases not matched to a gene. Germline V gene sequence: CDR1 GTSNPN, CDR2 SVGIG (reference sequence).